This note documents a single T cell receptor beta chain sequence. This clone is a singleton in its sample. The specificity of this receptor is unknown. Base qualities are not provided; no much larger clone lies one nucleotide away. The data derive from a study of cytomegalovirus exposure and HLA in healthy donors (dated by TCRdb to the late 2010s). Regarding the research as a whole: According to an earlier analysis of several hundred of the donors, about 170 million T cells yielded roughly 100 million unique TCR beta sequences and about 300 Gb of sequence data. A later genetic analysis used genome-wide SNP genotypes for about three fifths of the roughly 700 donors, treating that subset as a discovery cohort. The study aimed to test whether cataloging public T cell receptors could reveal signatures of past pathogen exposure. In an earlier analysis of roughly 600 of the donors, high-throughput TCR beta sequencing was used to judge whether each TCR beta V gene segment behaved as functional or pseudogenic. Because of strong linkage in the cohort, roughly five DR-DQ haplotypes were treated as single units for association and clustering. Among the roughly 400 genotyped donors, roughly 80% belonged to the genetic ancestry cluster associated with self-reported Caucasian donors. Donor age, sex, ethnicity and CMV serostatus were compiled alongside the repertoire data. The study used immunosequencing to profile the T cell repertoires of around 600 subjects and linked those repertoires to cytomegalovirus serostatus. The study combined high-throughput TCR immunosequencing, statistical association of individual TCRs with disease status, and machine learning to predict cytomegalovirus infection status. The number of typed donors differed by locus: roughly 620-640 for A, B, C, DRB1 and DQB1; 522 for DQA1; 606 for DPA1; and about 450 for DPB1. The later analysis used no new phenotypic data to find candidate immune exposures, relying instead on TCR beta sequences and their occurrence across donors. Approximately 300 gigabases of sequencing data and around 80 million unique TCR sequences made up an early release that covered approximately 700 HLA-typed donors. Across around 400 genotyped donors of the cohort, an average of roughly 250,000 unique TCR beta nucleotide sequences per donor were sequenced, and 15% to 20% of those sequences were non-productive. Along with the roughly 700-subject first cohort, a separate validation cohort of around 120 different subjects was used. A later analysis re-examined previously published TCR beta repertoires from roughly 650 donors and added high-resolution HLA genotyping to investigate patterns of TCR occurrence. All discovery cohort repertoires had been generated on a single sequencing platform. HLA typing included class I and class II loci at four-digit resolution. What the authors observed across the whole study: A further reported finding was that TCR beta sequences accurately predicted the HLA-A and HLA-B alleles for most subjects in the first cohort. Fewer than 20 rarely observed V segments, including chromosome 9 orphons, were excluded from the earlier analysis of a few hundred of the donors because counts were too low. Linkage disequilibrium might explain the correlated functional status among segregating V segments, but an unknown experimental factor could not be ruled out. The 87-base-pair reads could not distinguish some IMGT-functional V segments, including TRBV6-2 and TRBV6-3, so those segments were excluded. Because HLA typing was missing for some donors at each locus, association tests included only the typed subset. The authors suggested that the approach could potentially be extended to other disease states and immunological phenotypes. For the cohort, immune exposure information was limited to CMV serostatus. Several of the top co-occurrence clusters appeared to be linked to parvovirus B19, influenza, CMV and Epstein-Barr virus, according to a later analysis. The presence/absence analyses assumed that sequencing depth was roughly uniform across donors, and that assumption may not be true. Across donors, most TCR sequences were observed very rarely, whereas some public TCRs were present in many individuals. The classifier was reported to diagnose cytomegalovirus status with high specificity and sensitivity in both the original and validation cohorts. A few of the identified cytomegalovirus-associated TCR beta chains were confirmed in vitro to be specific for cytomegalovirus antigens. Most CMV-associated TCR beta chains appeared to be HLA-restricted in a later analysis, and the HLA associations seemed to be driven largely by CMV exposure. In a later analysis, HLA-associated TCR beta chains were found to be more clonally expanded and to have lower generation probabilities than equally common non-associated chains. V-gene and J-gene trimming of TCR beta chains was associated with a missense DCLRE1C variant in a later genetic analysis, and the association was replicated in an independent cohort. In the study, around 150 TCR beta chains were listed as associated with cytomegalovirus. A later analysis found that TCR association rates varied across HLA loci, with DRB1 alleles showing the most associated TCRs and HLA-C alleles the fewest. In a later genetic analysis, fewer N-insertions in productive TCRs were reported among donors in an Asian-associated ancestry cluster than the approximately 710-donor mean. Assigning TCR associations to individual alleles was difficult when HLA alleles, especially DR and DQ, strongly co-occurred. This cohort had only TCR beta chains sequenced, and the lack of alpha or paired-chain data limited which features could be detected. A cluster of highly shared sequence variants was judged likely to be a technical artifact of the sequencing pipeline. In an earlier analysis of around 500 of the donors, most TCR beta V segments appeared in productive rearrangements about 87% or about 30% of the time, broadly matching IMGT annotations. In a later analysis, more than 15,000 TCR beta sequences were associated with specific HLA alleles at a false discovery rate of 0.05.

The protocol used for the library was the immunoSEQ multiplex PCR assay. For the multiplex PCR, a mixture combining 60 forward primers for TCR Vbeta segments and 13 reverse primers for TCR Jbeta segments was used. The CDR3 region of rearranged TCR beta genes was amplified from genomic DNA with a multiplex PCR assay. On the Illumina HiSeq System, the amplified TCR beta libraries were sequenced as 87-base-pair reads. Under the source paper's analysis protocol: Across the 670 or so repertoires, a later analysis counted roughly 77 million unique TCR beta chains, around 11 million of which were shared by at least two donors. Raw reads were error-corrected and collapsed into unique sequences by a nearest-neighbor algorithm in which closely related sequences were merged to remove PCR and sequencing errors. V, D and J gene segments were assigned by aligning CDR3 sequences to IMGT reference sequences. For a sequence to be retained, at least a six-nucleotide match to both a V gene segment and a J gene segment was required. Rearrangements were classified as productive when the CDR3 lacked stop codons and remained in frame with V and J, and all other rearrangements were classified as non-productive. CDR3 was defined according to IMGT convention as the region running from the second conserved V-encoded cysteine to the conserved J-encoded phenylalanine. In an earlier analysis of around 570 of the donors, sequences lacking an unambiguous match to a single V gene segment were excluded. An earlier analysis of 550 to 650 of the donors classified V segments as functional when productive rearrangements were above 56.7% and as segregating when the standard deviation between donors was above 5%. A statistical classification framework was built for diagnosing cytomegalovirus status from the catalog of TCR beta chain sequences. A later analysis assigned V and J genes by comparing TCR nucleotide sequences with IMGT/GENE-DB human TR gene sequences. In a later analysis, CDR3 sequences and most-parsimonious VDJ recombination scenarios were assigned using the TCRdist pipeline. A later analysis defined each TCR beta chain by its CDR3 amino acid sequence plus V-gene family, and excluded reads lacking a unique V-gene family. A later analysis removed nearly 600 highly shared, low-generation-probability nucleotide sequences to deal with suspected cross-contamination and a sequencing artifact. A later analysis calculated a clonal expansion index for each public chain from normalized within-repertoire ranks of inferred template counts. In a later analysis, generation probabilities were computed using a VDJ recombination model fitted to out-of-frame rearrangements, and the results were checked against IGoR. Hypergeometric tests were used in a later analysis to score TCR-TCR, TCR-HLA and TCR-CMV co-occurrence, with a repertoire-size bias correction applied to the TCR pairs. False discovery rates were estimated in a later analysis by permuting HLA or CMV assignments 20 times. A later analysis grouped co-occurring TCRs with DBSCAN, adding TCRdist sequence similarity when clustering within HLA-allele-positive subsets. Repertoires with fewer than 30,000 or more than 120,000 public chains, plus five repertoires with anomalous nucleotide sharing, were excluded from co-occurrence clustering. The table was pulled from immuneACCESS by TCRdb, which kept in-frame rearrangements only. Such tables lose some clones; where checked, under half of the loss comes from unresolved V genes, and the rest has no known cause. From that table come the V and J calls and clone size; the DNA was used to work out D and trimming. Across this sample there are about 160,000 clones, with 81% seen only once. Of the sample, 1% to 1.5% falls within the top ten clones.

V loses 3 bases of germline sequence and J loses 7 bases, and the interval between the two ends is 23 bases. CDR1 MNHEY and CDR2 SMNVEV are derived from the germline V gene (reference sequence). The CDR3 runs 17 amino acids, cysteine and phenylalanine included. The kept DNA is CDR3 alone, 51 bases in frame from the first base. The cohort comprised around 690 healthy bone marrow donors. Cohort members were all nominally healthy when sampled, although unrecorded immune exposures were likely present. The donor was CMV seropositive and was included in the group of about 290 seropositive cohort members. A peripheral blood sample was provided by each donor, and peripheral blood mononuclear cells were used for TCR beta sequencing. The Qiagen DNeasy Blood Extraction Kit was used to extract genomic DNA from the blood cell samples.

The sample taken for sequencing was PBMCs. This sequence uses TRBV27 and TRBJ2-3, and possibly TRBD2, on 7 matching bases. The receptor was derived from a man aged 45-65 years in good health and CMV-seropositive. The nucleotides read TGTGCCAGCAGTTTCACCTCCCGGGGGGCCCAAGGATATACGCAGTATTTT. Its protein is CASSFTSRGAQGYTQYF.